This T cell receptor beta chain was obtained from a study of T cell repertoires in cytomegalovirus infection. TCRdb reprocessed the reads with MiXCR, giving one entry per CDR3 protein. The table shows 200,000 to 250,000 distinct CDR3 sequences, with roughly 20% occurring only once. The CDR3 covers 18 residues. CDR1 is SNHLY and CDR2 is FYNNEI in the germline V gene. V lost 7 bases and J lost 2; bases outside the gene matches: 12. The rearrangement uses TRBV2 and TRBJ1-5; 12 bases map to TRBD1. The sequenced sample was CD8+ T cells from PBMCs. The source is a human donor in good health (CMV status not recorded). Some clones in this sample may be carry-over from other donors' samples. DNA of the CDR3: TGTGCCAGCATTGGGGGGGGACAGGGGGCGATTGGCAATCAGCCCCAGCATTTT. Protein product: CASIGGGQGAIGNQPQHF.